This is a list of T cell receptor beta chains from one sample in a study of blood T cell repertoires in COVID-19. Some clones are missing from TCRdb's copy, which holds only in-frame ones; the method was immunoSEQ multiplex PCR. Of approximately 220,000 clones in the sample, approximately 90% were seen once. The sample taken for sequencing was peripheral blood. Every receptor here comes from a man aged 35 to 55 with acute or convalescent COVID-19. CDR3s include the opening cysteine and the closing phenylalanine or tryptophan. D genes are given only for firm matches. A clone size is listed for some rows: how often the clone was seen (once, few, many), or a class if it is expanded.

d_gene: .; v_gene: TRBV6-1; j_gene: TRBJ1-4; abundance: once; CDR3nt: TGTGCCAGCAGTGTGGGAGAGGCAGCAACTAATGAAAAACTGTTTTTT; CDR3aa: CASSVGEAATNEKLFF
d_gene: TRBD1; v_gene: TRBV6-5; j_gene: TRBJ2-7; abundance: .; CDR3nt: TGTGCCAGCAGTCGGCCGGGGACAGAGGAACAGTACTTC; CDR3aa: CASSRPGTEEQYF
d_gene: TRBD1; v_gene: TRBV27; j_gene: TRBJ1-6; abundance: .; CDR3nt: TGTGCCAGCCGGGACAGGGGAGTTGGGTCACCCCTCCACTTT; CDR3aa: CASRDRGVGSPLHF
d_gene: .; v_gene: TRBV24-1; j_gene: TRBJ2-3; abundance: .; CDR3nt: TGTGCCACCAGTGACTCGACAGAGCGCACAGATACGCAGTATTTT; CDR3aa: CATSDSTERTDTQYF
d_gene: .; v_gene: TRBV5-1; j_gene: TRBJ2-7; abundance: .; CDR3nt: TGCGCCAGCAGCTTGGAAGCCAGGACTCCCAAACGCTACTACTACGAGCAGTACTTC; CDR3aa: CASSLEARTPKRYYYEQYF
d_gene: TRBD2; v_gene: TRBV20-1; j_gene: TRBJ2-5; abundance: .; CDR3nt: TGCAGTGCTAGTAAGGGACTAGCGGCCCTAAGCAAGACCCAGTACTTC; CDR3aa: CSASKGLAALSKTQYF
d_gene: TRBD2; v_gene: TRBV19; j_gene: TRBJ2-5; abundance: .; CDR3nt: TGTGCCAGTAGTCCCCGGGGGGGCGAAGAGACCCAGTACTTC; CDR3aa: CASSPRGGEETQYF
d_gene: .; v_gene: TRBV7-9; j_gene: TRBJ1-2; abundance: .; CDR3nt: TGTGCCAGCAGCTTTGGGGCAGGGATGGGCGGCTACACCTTC; CDR3aa: CASSFGAGMGGYTF
d_gene: .; v_gene: TRBV28; j_gene: TRBJ1-2; abundance: few; CDR3nt: TGTGCCAGCAGTCTGGACAGTCCTAACTATGGCTACACCTTC; CDR3aa: CASSLDSPNYGYTF
d_gene: TRBD1; v_gene: TRBV7-6; j_gene: TRBJ1-1; abundance: .; CDR3nt: TGTGCCAGCAGCTCGAATCCCGGGACAGGGGTCCCTGAAGCTTTCTTT; CDR3aa: CASSSNPGTGVPEAFF
d_gene: .; v_gene: TRBV7-9; j_gene: TRBJ1-1; abundance: .; CDR3nt: TGTGCCAGCAGCCGAGTTCCGGGAGCGAACACTGAAGCTTTCTTT; CDR3aa: CASSRVPGANTEAFF
d_gene: .; v_gene: TRBV3-1/TRBV3-2; j_gene: TRBJ1-1; abundance: .; CDR3nt: TGTGCCAGCAGCCAAATCCCCGGGAGGCCGAACACTGAAGCTTTCTTT; CDR3aa: CASSQIPGRPNTEAFF
d_gene: .; v_gene: TRBV28; j_gene: TRBJ2-4; abundance: .; CDR3nt: TGTGCCAGCAGTTTCATCGGGACCACCGCAGGGGAAAACATTCAGTACTTC; CDR3aa: CASSFIGTTAGENIQYF
d_gene: .; v_gene: TRBV6-6; j_gene: TRBJ1-1; abundance: .; CDR3nt: TGTGCCAGCAGTCCTTCGACAGAGAACACTGAAGCTTTCTTT; CDR3aa: CASSPSTENTEAFF
d_gene: TRBD1; v_gene: TRBV9; j_gene: TRBJ1-2; abundance: .; CDR3nt: TGTGCCAGCAGCGCGCTGGGACAGGACTTTGGCTACACCTTC; CDR3aa: CASSALGQDFGYTF
d_gene: TRBD2; v_gene: TRBV19; j_gene: TRBJ2-5; abundance: .; CDR3nt: TGTGCCAGTAGTATAGGTGGGGGGGGTGAGACCCAGTACTTC; CDR3aa: CASSIGGGGETQYF
d_gene: .; v_gene: TRBV2; j_gene: TRBJ2-4; abundance: .; CDR3nt: TGTGCCAGCAACAGGGTGCTGGACATTCAGTACTTC; CDR3aa: CASNRVLDIQYF